Included here is one T cell receptor beta chain sequence, with context. Original analysis: Estimation of nucleated cell counts was performed using reference gene primer amplification. Measured with immunoSEQ multiplex PCR; TCRdb has only the in-frame clones, and not every one. V and J calls and clone size are those listed in that table; D and trimming were worked out from the DNA. This sample yields approximately 100,000 clones, of which roughly 89% are seen a single time; less than 6.5% belongs to the top ten. The source of the sample is a study of blood T cell repertoires in COVID-19. About the research overall: There were acute and convalescent COVID-19 samples, and they came from the United States, Italy and Spain. PBMCs, B-cell-depleted T cells, or T cells provided the cDNA or gDNA that made up the material.

The CDR3 totals 17 residues. The V and J ends lost 3 bases and 3 bases, in that order; junction bases with no gene match: 11. Germline-derived CDR1 and CDR2 are SGHVS and FQNEAQ. The source of this sequence is a woman older than 75 with active COVID-19. The chain has TRBV7-8 and TRBJ2-3, with 8 bases identical to TRBD2. Source material: peripheral blood. The CDR3 bases are TGTGCCAGCAGCTTGACGGGACTAGGCGGGCCAACAGATACGCAGTATTTT. It specifies CASSLTGLGGPTDTQYF. Full variable domain (remainder filled in from reference TRBV7-8 and TRBJ2-3): GAGVSQSPRYKVAKRGQDVALRCDPISGHVSLFWYQQALGQGPEFLTYFQNEAQLDKSGLPSDRFFAERPEGSVSTLKIQRTQQEDSAVYLCASSLTGLGGPTDTQYFGPGTRLTVL.